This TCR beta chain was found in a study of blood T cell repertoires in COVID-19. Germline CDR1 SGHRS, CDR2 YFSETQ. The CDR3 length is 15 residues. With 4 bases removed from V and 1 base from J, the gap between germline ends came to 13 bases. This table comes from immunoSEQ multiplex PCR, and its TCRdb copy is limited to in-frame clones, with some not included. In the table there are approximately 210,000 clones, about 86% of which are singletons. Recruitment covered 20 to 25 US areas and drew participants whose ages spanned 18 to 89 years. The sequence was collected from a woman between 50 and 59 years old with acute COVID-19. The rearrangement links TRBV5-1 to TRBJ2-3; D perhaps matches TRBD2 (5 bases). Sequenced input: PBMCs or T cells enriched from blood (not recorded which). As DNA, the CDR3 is TGCGCCAGCAGCATGTCACAGAGGGGCACAGATACGCAGTATTTT. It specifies CASSMSQRGTDTQYF.